This entry features one T cell receptor (beta chain) sequence. Its antigen is not known. This specimen comes from a study of cytomegalovirus exposure and HLA in healthy donors. Germline V gene data show CDR1 as SGHTA and CDR2 as FQGNSA. With 6 bases clipped from V and 6 bases from J, the junction kept 7 bases outside the gene matches. The CDR3 is made up of 13 amino acids. Broader study findings: Within an earlier analysis, most TCR beta V segments proved productive either about 87% or about 30% of the time. In a later analysis, an Asian-associated ancestry cluster reportedly showed fewer N-insertions than the roughly 730-donor mean. Cytomegalovirus status, reportedly, was diagnosed with high specificity and sensitivity by the classifier.

Primers: 60 Vbeta forward and 13 Jbeta reverse. The repertoire was sequenced with immunoSEQ multiplex PCR; TCRdb's copy has only in-frame clones and lacks some. Of over 100,000 clones listed, 76% are singletons. The V gene is TRBV7-2, the J gene TRBJ1-2; 7 positions match TRBD1. The receptor comes from a woman in her forties or fifties in good health and CMV-seropositive. The material sequenced was PBMCs. The CDR3 bases are TGTGCCAGCAGTAAACAGGGGTGGCATGGCTACACCTTC. Translating it yields CASSKQGWHGYTF.